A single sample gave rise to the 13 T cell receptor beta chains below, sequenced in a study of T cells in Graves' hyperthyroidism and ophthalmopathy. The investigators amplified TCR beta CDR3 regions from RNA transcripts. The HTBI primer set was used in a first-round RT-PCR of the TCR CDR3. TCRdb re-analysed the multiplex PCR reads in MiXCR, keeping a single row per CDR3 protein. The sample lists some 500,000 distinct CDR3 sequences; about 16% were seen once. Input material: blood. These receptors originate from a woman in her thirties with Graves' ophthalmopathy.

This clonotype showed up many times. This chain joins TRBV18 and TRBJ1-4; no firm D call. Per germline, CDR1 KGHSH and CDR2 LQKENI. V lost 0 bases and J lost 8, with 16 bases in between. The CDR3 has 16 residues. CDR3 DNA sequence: TGTGCCAGCTCACCACCATCACCCCGGGTAGGAGAAAAACTGTTTTTT. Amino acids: CASSPPSPRVGEKLFF. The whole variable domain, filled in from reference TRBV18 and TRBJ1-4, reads NAGVMQNPRHLVRRRGQEARLRCSPMKGHSHVYWYRQLPEEGLKFMVYLQKENIIDESGMPKERFSAEFPKEGPSILRIQQVVRGDSAAYFCASSPPSPRVGEKLFFGSGTQLSVL.

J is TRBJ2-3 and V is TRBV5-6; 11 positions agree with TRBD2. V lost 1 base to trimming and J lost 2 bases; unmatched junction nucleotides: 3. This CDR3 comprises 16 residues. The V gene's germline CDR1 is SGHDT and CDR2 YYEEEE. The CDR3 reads CASSLLAGGVTDTQYF. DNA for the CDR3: TGTGCCAGCAGCTTGCTAGCGGGAGGAGTCACAGATACGCAGTATTTT.

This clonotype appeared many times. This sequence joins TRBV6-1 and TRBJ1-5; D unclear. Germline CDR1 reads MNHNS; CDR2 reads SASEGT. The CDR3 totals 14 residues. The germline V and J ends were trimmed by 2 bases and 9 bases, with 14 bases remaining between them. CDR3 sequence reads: CASSEQRAQRPQHF. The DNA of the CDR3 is TGTGCCAGCAGTGAACAGCGGGCTCAGCGGCCCCAGCATTTT.

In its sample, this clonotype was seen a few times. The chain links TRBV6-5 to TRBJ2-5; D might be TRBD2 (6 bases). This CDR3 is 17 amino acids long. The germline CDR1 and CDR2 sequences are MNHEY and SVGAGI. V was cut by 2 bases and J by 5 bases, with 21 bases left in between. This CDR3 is CASSYRNWPPGEETQYF. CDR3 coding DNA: TGTGCCAGCAGTTACCGCAATTGGCCGCCGGGGGAGGAGACCCAGTACTTC.

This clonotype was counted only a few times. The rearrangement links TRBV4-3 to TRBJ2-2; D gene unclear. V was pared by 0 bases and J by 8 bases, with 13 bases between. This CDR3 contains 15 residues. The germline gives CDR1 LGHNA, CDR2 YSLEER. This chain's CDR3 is CASSQDPRPRGELFF. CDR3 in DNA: TGCGCCAGCAGCCAAGATCCGCGTCCCCGGGGGGAGCTGTTTTTT.

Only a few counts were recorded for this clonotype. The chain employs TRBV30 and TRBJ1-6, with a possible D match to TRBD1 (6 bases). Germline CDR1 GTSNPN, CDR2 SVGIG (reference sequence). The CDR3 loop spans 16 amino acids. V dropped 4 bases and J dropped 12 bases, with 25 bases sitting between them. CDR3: CAWTSLGHQTKLPLHF. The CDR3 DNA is TGTGCCTGGACCTCGCTGGGACACCAGACAAAGTTACCCCTCCACTTT.

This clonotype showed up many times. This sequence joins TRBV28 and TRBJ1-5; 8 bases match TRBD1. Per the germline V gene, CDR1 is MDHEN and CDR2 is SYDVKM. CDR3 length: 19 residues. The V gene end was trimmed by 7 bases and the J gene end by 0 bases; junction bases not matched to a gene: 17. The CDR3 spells CASTPESGTGLYSNQPQHF. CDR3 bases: TGTGCCAGCACCCCTGAATCCGGGACAGGACTTTATAGCAATCAGCCCCAGCATTTT.

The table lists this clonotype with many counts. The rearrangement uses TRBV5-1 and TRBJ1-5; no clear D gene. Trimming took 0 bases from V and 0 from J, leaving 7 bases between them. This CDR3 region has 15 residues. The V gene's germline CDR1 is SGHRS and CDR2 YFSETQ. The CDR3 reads CASSLDSYSNQPQHF. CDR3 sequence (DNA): TGCGCCAGCAGCTTGGACAGTTATAGCAATCAGCCCCAGCATTTT. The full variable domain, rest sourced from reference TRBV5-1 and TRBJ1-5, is KAGVTQTPRYLIKTRGQQVTLSCSPISGHRSVSWYQQTPGQGLQFLFEYFSETQRNKGNFPGRFSGRQFSNSRSEMNVSTLELGDSALYLCASSLDSYSNQPQHFGDGTRLSIL.

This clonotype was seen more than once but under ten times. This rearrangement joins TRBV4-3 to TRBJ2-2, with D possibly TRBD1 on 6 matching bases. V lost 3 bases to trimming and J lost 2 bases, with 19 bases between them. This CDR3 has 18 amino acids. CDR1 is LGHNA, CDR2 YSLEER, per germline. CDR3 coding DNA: TGCGCCAGCAGCCACCTGACGCCGGGACAAGCAAACACCGGGGAGCTGTTTTTT. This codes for CASSHLTPGQANTGELFF.

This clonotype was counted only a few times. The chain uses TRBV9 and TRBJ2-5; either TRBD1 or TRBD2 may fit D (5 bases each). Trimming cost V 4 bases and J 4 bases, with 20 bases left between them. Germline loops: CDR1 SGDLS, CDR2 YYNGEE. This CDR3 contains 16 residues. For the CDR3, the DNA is TGTGCCAGCAGCCTATTTTCCGGGACCCAGGGAGAGACCCAGTACTTC. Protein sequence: CASSLFSGTQGETQYF.

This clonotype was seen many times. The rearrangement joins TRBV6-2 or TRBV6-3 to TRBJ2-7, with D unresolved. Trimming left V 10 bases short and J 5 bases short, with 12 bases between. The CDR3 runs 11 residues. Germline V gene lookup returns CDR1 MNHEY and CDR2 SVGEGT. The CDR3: CATSDPDEQYF. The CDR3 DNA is TGTGCCACCAGCGACCCGGACGAGCAGTACTTC.

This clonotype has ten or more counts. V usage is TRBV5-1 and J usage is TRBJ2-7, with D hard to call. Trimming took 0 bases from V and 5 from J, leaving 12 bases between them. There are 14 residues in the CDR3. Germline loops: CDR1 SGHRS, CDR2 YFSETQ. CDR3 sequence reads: CASSLDPGFNEQYF. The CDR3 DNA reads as TGCGCCAGCAGCTTGGATCCAGGTTTCAACGAGCAGTACTTC.

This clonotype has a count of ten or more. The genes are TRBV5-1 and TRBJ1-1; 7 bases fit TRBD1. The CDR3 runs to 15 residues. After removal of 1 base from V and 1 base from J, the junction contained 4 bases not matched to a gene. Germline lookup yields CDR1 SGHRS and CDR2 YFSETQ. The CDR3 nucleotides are TGCGCCAGCAGCTTGAGGGACAGAGCGAACACTGAAGCTTTCTTT. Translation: CASSLRDRANTEAFF.